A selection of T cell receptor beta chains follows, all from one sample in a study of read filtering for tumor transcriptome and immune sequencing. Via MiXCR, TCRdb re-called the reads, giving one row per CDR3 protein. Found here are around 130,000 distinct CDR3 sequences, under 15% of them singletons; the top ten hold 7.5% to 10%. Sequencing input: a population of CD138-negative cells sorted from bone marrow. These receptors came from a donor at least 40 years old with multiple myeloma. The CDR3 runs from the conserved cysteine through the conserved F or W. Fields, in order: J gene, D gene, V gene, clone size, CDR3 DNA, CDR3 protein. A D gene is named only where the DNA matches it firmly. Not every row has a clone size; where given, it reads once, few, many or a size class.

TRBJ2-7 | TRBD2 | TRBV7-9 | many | TGTGCCAGCACTGGGCGGGAGAGCTACGAGCAGTACTTC | CASTGRESYEQYF
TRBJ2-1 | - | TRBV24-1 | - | TGTGCCACCAGTGGCGGGGCCTACAATGAGCAGTTCTTC | CATSGGAYNEQFF
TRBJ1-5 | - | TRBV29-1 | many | TGCAGCGTGGGGGACGGCAATCAGCCCCAGCATTTT | CSVGDGNQPQHF
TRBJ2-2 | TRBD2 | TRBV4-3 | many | TGCGCCAGCAGCCAAGCTTTACTAGCGGGAGACCGGGAGCTGTTTTTT | CASSQALLAGDRELFF
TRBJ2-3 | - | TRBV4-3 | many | TGCGCCAGCAGCCCAAGGGCTAGCGGCACAGATACGCAGTATTTT | CASSPRASGTDTQYF
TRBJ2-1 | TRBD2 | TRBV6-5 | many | TGTGCCAGCAGTTCTAGGACTAGCGGGAGACCTTACAATGAGCAGTTCTTC | CASSSRTSGRPYNEQFF
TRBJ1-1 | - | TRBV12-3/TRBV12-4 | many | TGTGCCAGCATGTCCCGGGTAAACACTGAAGCTTTCTTT | CASMSRVNTEAFF
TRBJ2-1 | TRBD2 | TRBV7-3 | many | TGTGCCAGCAGCTCTGGACTAGCGGGAGCTGTCCATGAGCAGTTCTTC | CASSSGLAGAVHEQFF
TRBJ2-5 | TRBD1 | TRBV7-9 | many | TGTGCCAGCAGACCGACAGGGGAGACCCAGTACTTC | CASRPTGETQYF
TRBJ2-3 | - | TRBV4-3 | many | TGCGCCAGCAGCCAAGAAGCGCGCACAGATACGCAGTATTTT | CASSQEARTDTQYF
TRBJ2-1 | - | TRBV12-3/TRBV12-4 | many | TGTGCCAGCAGTTTAAGTGGTGAGCAGTTCTTC | CASSLSGEQFF
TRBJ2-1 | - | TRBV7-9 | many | TGTGCCAGCAGCCCTCAAGGGGGGAGGGGCTACAATGAGCAGTTCTTC | CASSPQGGRGYNEQFF
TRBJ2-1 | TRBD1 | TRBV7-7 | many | TGTGCCAGCAGCCCGACGGGACAGGATCACAATGAGCAGTTCTTC | CASSPTGQDHNEQFF
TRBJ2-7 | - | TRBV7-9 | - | TGTGCCAGCAGCAGGGAGACAGCCGAGCAGTACTTC | CASSRETAEQYF
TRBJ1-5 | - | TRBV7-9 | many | TGTGCCAGCAGCTTTACAGGCAATCAGCCCCAGCATTTT | CASSFTGNQPQHF
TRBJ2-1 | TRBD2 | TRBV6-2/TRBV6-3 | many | TGTGCCAGCAGTGGACTAGCACGGAGCTCCTACAATGAGCAGTTCTTC | CASSGLARSSYNEQFF
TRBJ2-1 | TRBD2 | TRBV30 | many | TGTGCCTGGAGCACGGGACTAGCGGGAGACCCAAGGAATGAGCAGTTCTTC | CAWSTGLAGDPRNEQFF
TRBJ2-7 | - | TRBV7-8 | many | TGTGCCAGCAGCTTAGCGGCCAGGGGGGGAGAGCAGTACTTC | CASSLAARGGEQYF
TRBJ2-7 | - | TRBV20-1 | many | TGCAGTGCTACGAGACTAGGGGCTCCACCGGGCTACGAGCAGTACTTC | CSATRLGAPPGYEQYF
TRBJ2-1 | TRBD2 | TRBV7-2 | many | TGTGCCAGCAGCTTCGTAGCGGGAGAGACCCGAAGCTCCTACAATGAGCAGTTCTTC | CASSFVAGETRSSYNEQFF
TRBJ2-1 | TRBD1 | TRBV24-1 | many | TGTGCCACCAGTGACCCCCACCACAGGGGATATGTGCAGTTCTTC | CATSDPHHRGYVQFF
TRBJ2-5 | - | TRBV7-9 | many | TGTGCCAGCAGCTTAGTCGAAGAGACCCAGTACTTC | CASSLVEETQYF